Shown below are 19 T cell receptor beta chains from a single sample sequenced in a study of cytomegalovirus exposure and HLA in healthy donors. Profiling relied on immunoSEQ multiplex PCR, and the TCRdb table lists in-frame clones only, not all of them. The sample lists tens of thousands of clones, about nine tenths occurring once. Sequenced material: PBMCs. The receptors originated from a man younger than 30 in good health and CMV-seronegative.

The V call is TRBV13, the J call TRBJ2-3, with 11 bases fitting TRBD2. Trimming took 3 bases from V and 3 from J; bases not matched to a gene: 8. Germline assignment: CDR1 PRHDT and CDR2 FYEKMQ (reference sequence). The CDR3 runs 17 residues. CDR3 amino acids: CASSFGSSGRATDTQYF. The DNA for the CDR3 is TGTGCCAGCAGCTTCGGAAGTAGCGGGAGGGCGACAGATACGCAGTATTTT.

This clone was seen only a few times. This rearrangement joins TRBV5-6 to TRBJ1-5; no definite D call. Trimming pared 3 bases from V and 3 bases from J, leaving 10 bases between. Germline lookup yields CDR1 SGHDT and CDR2 YYEEEE. The CDR3 loop spans 14 amino acids. CDR3 amino acids: CASSYRGINQPQHF. For the CDR3, the DNA is TGTGCCAGCAGCTACCGGGGTATCAATCAGCCCCAGCATTTT.

V and J are TRBV15 and TRBJ2-7; TRBD2 aligns across 10 bases. CDR3 length: 17 amino acids. V shed 0 bases, J shed 1 base, and the junction held 6 bases outside the gene matches. The germline V gene encodes CDR1 LNHNV and CDR2 YYDKDF (reference sequence). CDR3 coding DNA: TGTGCCACCAGCAGAGATTGGCCTAGCGGGAGTTCCTACGAGCAGTACTTC. Its translation is CATSRDWPSGSSYEQYF.

The genes are TRBV7-6 and TRBJ2-1, with 11 bases matching TRBD2. CDR1 SGHVS and CDR2 FNYEAQ come from the germline V gene. The V segment lost 4 bases and the J segment 9 bases; nucleotides outside the gene matches: 8. This CDR3 is 15 amino acids long. CDR3 loop: CASSSLAGVSSEQFF. The DNA of the CDR3 is TGTGCCAGCAGCTCACTAGCGGGAGTAAGCTCTGAGCAGTTCTTC.

CDR3 bases: TGTGCCAGCAGTTCCGGCGGGACAGACTCCTACGAGCAGTACTTC. It specifies CASSSGGTDSYEQYF. The chain carries TRBV28 and TRBJ2-7, with TRBD1 as a possible D gene (7 bases). Germline CDR1 is MDHEN and CDR2 is SYDVKM. V was clipped by 4 bases and J by 0 bases, with 13 bases between them. The CDR3 length is 15 residues. Using reference TRBV28 and TRBJ2-7 for the parts outside the CDR3, the full variable domain is DVKVTQSSRYLVKRTGEKVFLECVQDMDHENMFWYRQDPGLGLRLIYFSYDVKMKEKGDIPEGYSVSREKKERFSLILESASTNQTSMYLCASSSGGTDSYEQYFGPGTRLTVT.

V gene TRBV6-5 combines with J gene TRBJ1-2; D is possibly TRBD1 (5 bases). Germline-derived CDR1 and CDR2 are MNHEY and SVGAGI. Trimming pared 6 bases from V and 2 bases from J, leaving 13 bases between. The CDR3 contains 14 residues. CDR3 nucleotides: TGTGCCAGCAGCTCCGTTCGGGGGAACTATGGCTACACCTTC. Protein sequence: CASSSVRGNYGYTF.

The chain uses TRBV6-5 and TRBJ2-7, with 8 nucleotides matching TRBD2. V was pared by 6 bases and J by 6 bases, with 13 bases of the junction left unmatched. This CDR3 is built from 15 residues. Per germline, CDR1 MNHEY and CDR2 SVGAGI. The CDR3 DNA reads TGTGCCAGCAGCCTCCGGGCTAGCGGGTCGGGCGAGCAGTACTTC. This encodes CASSLRASGSGEQYF.

The chain links TRBV27 to TRBJ2-3; TRBD1 agrees at 7 bases. V dropped 6 bases and J dropped 4; count of bases not matched to a gene: 16. The CDR3 has 17 residues. The germline V gene encodes CDR1 MNHEY and CDR2 SMNVEV (reference sequence). CDR3 in DNA: TGTGCCAGCAGGACTACAGGGGAGCCTCTATGGGCAGATACGCAGTATTTT. The encoded protein is CASRTTGEPLWADTQYF.

This chain uses TRBV7-2 with TRBJ2-3, with TRBD1 matching 9 bases. V lost 5 bases, J lost 3 bases, and 6 bases stayed unmatched. CDR3 size: 15 residues. Germline CDR1 and CDR2: SGHTA and FQGNSA. CDR3 in amino acids: CASSRRDRVTDTQYF. The CDR3 nucleotides are TGTGCCAGCAGCCGCCGGGACAGGGTGACAGATACGCAGTATTTT.

V is TRBV4-1 and J is TRBJ2-2; TRBD1 matches at 11 bases. The CDR3 consists of 18 residues. With 5 bases clipped from V and 6 bases from J, the junction kept 14 bases outside the gene matches. In germline, CDR1 is MGHRA, CDR2 YSYEKL. The chain's CDR3 is CASSAPGTGGGWSGELFF. CDR3 coding DNA: TGCGCCAGCAGCGCTCCCGGGACAGGGGGTGGTTGGTCCGGGGAGCTGTTTTTT.

This chain links TRBV27 with TRBJ2-5; 9 positions match TRBD1. This CDR3 contains 13 residues. CDR1 is MNHEY, CDR2 SMNVEV, per germline (reference sequence). After removal of 3 bases from V and 4 bases from J, the junction contained 0 bases not matched to a gene. The CDR3 here is CASSLGQGETQYF. CDR3 nucleotides: TGTGCCAGCAGTTTGGGACAGGGAGAGACCCAGTACTTC.

The CDR3 DNA reads as TGTGCCAGCCAGCGGGAATCCTACGAGCAGTACTTC. Translated: CASQRESYEQYF. The J gene is TRBJ2-7, the V gene TRBV28; 7 nucleotides line up with TRBD2. CDR3 size: 12 residues. CDR1 is MDHEN and CDR2 is SYDVKM in the germline V gene. V dropped 8 bases and J dropped 1; count of bases not matched to a gene: 2.

The J gene is TRBJ2-1, the V gene TRBV28, with a weak D call TRBD1 (5 bases). The CDR3 is 14 amino acids. Trimming took off 5 bases at V and 15 bases at J, with 23 bases between the two ends. CDR1 is MDHEN and CDR2 is SYDVKM in the germline V gene. The CDR3 DNA sequence: TGTGCCAGCAGTACATTCGACAGTCTACCCATTGCGTTCTTC. This sequence encodes CASSTFDSLPIAFF.

The chain employs TRBV7-2 and TRBJ2-7; D is possibly TRBD1 (6 bases). Trimming pared 1 base from V and 2 bases from J, leaving 9 bases between. This CDR3 has 14 amino acids. Per germline, CDR1 SGHTA and CDR2 FQGNSA. DNA of the CDR3: TGTGCCAGCAGCTTAGACCGGACAGCCTACGAGCAGTACTTC. It is translated as CASSLDRTAYEQYF.

The V call is TRBV7-6, the J call TRBJ2-5; TRBD1 matches at 7 bases. V shed 3 bases, J shed 3 bases, and the junction held 1 base outside the gene matches. The length of the CDR3 is 13 residues. Germline CDR1 is SGHVS and CDR2 is FNYEAQ. CDR3 residues: CASSFTGEETQYF. CDR3 DNA sequence: TGTGCCAGCAGCTTCACAGGGGAAGAGACCCAGTACTTC. Using reference TRBV7-6 and TRBJ2-5 for the parts outside the CDR3, the full variable domain is GAGVSQSPRYKVTKRGQDVALRCDPISGHVSLYWYRQALGQGPEFLTYFNYEAQQDKSGLPNDRFSAERPEGSISTLTIQRTEQRDSAMYRCASSFTGEETQYFGPGTRLLVL.

This chain joins TRBV4-1 and TRBJ1-2; maybe TRBD1 (6 bases). V shed 0 bases and J shed 3 bases, with 17 bases lying between them. CDR1 and CDR2 from the germline V gene are MGHRA and YSYEKL. This CDR3 is built from 17 residues. CDR3 in amino acids: CASSQDFPPRGHYGYTF. CDR3 coding DNA: TGCGCCAGCAGCCAAGATTTCCCACCCAGGGGACACTATGGCTACACCTTC.

The chain links TRBV6-5 to TRBJ2-1; D perhaps matches TRBD1 (6 bases). The length of the CDR3 is 15 residues. The germline V gene encodes CDR1 MNHEY and CDR2 SVGAGI. Trimming removed 5 bases from V and 5 bases from J, with 16 bases in between. The CDR3 loop reads CASSTGQGPNNEQFF. Written as DNA, the CDR3 is TGTGCCAGCAGTACTGGGCAGGGGCCCAACAATGAGCAGTTCTTC.

The chain uses TRBV11-3 and TRBJ2-7; tentative D call: TRBD2 (6 bases). V was trimmed by 5 bases and J by 5 bases, leaving 16 bases between them. The CDR3 is 14 amino acids. CDR1 SGHNT and CDR2 YENEEA come from the germline V gene. CDR3 nucleotide sequence: TGTGCCAGCAGCCAAGGAGGGGTAATTCACGAGCAGTACTTC. This encodes CASSQGGVIHEQYF.

The chain employs TRBV11-3 and TRBJ2-3, with 7 bases identical to TRBD2. CDR1 is SGHNT and CDR2 is YENEEA in the germline V gene. This CDR3 comprises 15 residues. J lost 4 bases, V lost 1 base, and 5 bases had no gene match. The CDR3 sequence is CASSLGSSGADTQYF. The DNA for the CDR3 is TGTGCCAGCAGCTTAGGTTCTAGCGGCGCAGATACGCAGTATTTT.